Listed here are 3 T cell receptor beta chains from one sample, sequenced in a study of blood T cell repertoires in COVID-19. The data were produced by immunoSEQ multiplex PCR, yet TCRdb's version contains in-frame clones alone and is incomplete. Here the sample spans 75,000 to 95,000 clones, roughly 80% being singletons. Input material: peripheral blood. These receptors were taken from a man in his 60s with COVID-19, enrolled during active disease.

This chain links TRBV6-5 with TRBJ1-2; D uncertain. The CDR3 runs to 15 residues. The V gene's germline CDR1 is MNHEY and CDR2 SVGAGI. Trimming shortened V by 3 bases and J by 5 bases, and 16 bases separated the two germline ends. The CDR3 nucleotides read TGTGCCAGCAGTTATTCCCTATCCCCCCGGTATGGCTACACCTTC. Protein: CASSYSLSPRYGYTF.

The chain recombines TRBV19 with TRBJ2-1; 7 bases map to TRBD1. With V trimmed by 7 bases and J by 6 bases, 9 bases remained unmatched. CDR1 and CDR2 from the germline V gene are LNHDA and SQIVND (reference sequence). The CDR3 extends over 14 amino acids. DNA of the CDR3: TGTGCCAGTACTCTCCGGACAGGCCCCAATGAGCAGTTCTTC. This sequence encodes CASTLRTGPNEQFF.

The V call is TRBV5-6, the J call TRBJ2-1; 12 nucleotides align to TRBD2. The CDR3 runs 16 residues. Per the germline V gene, CDR1 is SGHDT and CDR2 is YYEEEE. The V segment lost 4 bases and the J segment 7 bases; nucleotides outside the gene matches: 9. CDR3 nucleotide sequence: TGTGCCAGCAGCGACAGACTAGCGGGGGCTCTAAATGAGCAGTTCTTC. Its translation is CASSDRLAGALNEQFF.